Following are 8 T cell receptor beta chains from one sample sequenced in a study of response to subunit inactivated influenza vaccine. One entry per CDR3 protein, called by TCRdb with MiXCR from the RT-PCR reads. The sample has roughly 700,000 distinct CDR3 sequences, approximately 13% seen once. Source: PBMCs from blood, taken around 14 days before vaccination. Receptor source: a man aged 50 to 59 who received an inactivated influenza vaccine.

The table lists this clonotype with a few counts. V gene TRBV6-1 combines with J gene TRBJ1-5; D not certain. Trimming shortened V by 0 bases and J by 3 bases, and 9 bases separated the two germline ends. CDR1 and CDR2 from the germline V gene are MNHNS and SASEGT. The CDR3 spans 15 residues. The DNA for the CDR3 is TGTGCCAGCAGTGAAGCGCGACAATACAATCAGCCCCAGCATTTT. Encoded protein: CASSEARQYNQPQHF.

This clonotype was seen only a few times. As DNA, the CDR3 is TGTGCCAGCAGCCAAGTTCCCCGAGGGACCGGGGAGCTGTTTTTT. Its protein is CASSQVPRGTGELFF. This chain connects TRBV4-2 to TRBJ2-2, with D possibly TRBD2 on 5 matching bases. CDR1 and CDR2 from the germline V gene are LGHNA and YNFKEQ. This CDR3 is 15 amino acids long. V gave up 1 base and J gave up 5 bases, with 11 bases separating them.

This clonotype was observed a handful of times. The chain employs TRBV7-9 and TRBJ1-6; D may be TRBD1 (6 bases). Germline V gene lookup returns CDR1 SEHNR and CDR2 FQNEAQ (reference sequence). Trimming stripped 6 bases from V and 1 base from J, with 13 bases between. The CDR3 contains 16 residues. CDR3 coding DNA: TGTGCCAGCAGTGGGGGGCAGGGATCCTATAATTCACCCCTCCACTTT. Translation: CASSGGQGSYNSPLHF.

The CDR3 loop reads CATSLGTDSYNEQFF. The CDR3 DNA follows: TGTGCCACCAGCCTAGGGACCGATTCCTACAATGAGCAGTTCTTC. The chain links TRBV15 to TRBJ2-1; D is possibly TRBD1 or TRBD2 (5 bases each). The V and J ends lost 5 bases and 1 base respectively, with 12 bases between them. Germline loops: CDR1 LNHNV, CDR2 YYDKDF (reference sequence). The CDR3 is 15 residues long.

The gene calls are TRBV20-1 and TRBJ2-7; 8 nucleotides align to TRBD2. Germline V gene lookup returns CDR1 DFQATT and CDR2 SNEGSKA (reference sequence). The ends lost 2 bases at V and 4 bases at J; junction bases unmatched: 10. The length of the CDR3 is 15 residues. The CDR3 loop is CSARSGGGGPYEQYF. The CDR3 region has the DNA TGCAGTGCTAGATCCGGGGGGGGAGGGCCGTACGAGCAGTACTTC.

V is TRBV7-2 and J is TRBJ2-5; D is unresolved. The CDR3 covers 15 residues. Germline CDR1 is SGHTA and CDR2 is FQGNSA. The V end was cut by 5 bases, the J end by 1 base, with 14 bases between. As DNA, the CDR3 is TGTGCCAGCAGCCCGACTGGCCGGCCCCAAGAGACCCAGTACTTC. Its protein product is CASSPTGRPQETQYF.

V and J are TRBV24-1 and TRBJ2-5; perhaps TRBD2 as D (6 bases). This CDR3 spans 16 amino acids. V lost 3 bases and J 0 bases, leaving 13 bases between the germline ends. CDR1 is KGHDR and CDR2 is SFDVKD in the germline V gene. The CDR3 is CATSDQAPSDQETQYF. CDR3 bases: TGTGCCACCAGTGATCAAGCGCCTAGCGACCAAGAGACCCAGTACTTC.

The CDR3 reads CASSLGAGFIQETQYF. In DNA form, the CDR3 reads TGTGCCAGCAGTTTAGGGGCAGGTTTCATCCAAGAGACCCAGTACTTC. The chain recombines TRBV12-3 or TRBV12-4 with TRBJ2-5; unclear D gene. The CDR3 extends over 16 amino acids. The V gene lost 1 base and the J gene lost 1 base, with 13 bases spanning the gap.